Sequencing of this T cell receptor beta chain was carried out in a study of cytomegalovirus exposure and HLA in healthy donors (dated by TCRdb to about 2017). In terms of the full investigation: In an earlier analysis of approximately 500 of the donors, 276 Gb of sequence data and some 100 million unique TCR beta sequences from about 179 million T cells were reported. Alongside the repertoire data, information on donor age, sex, ethnicity and CMV serostatus was compiled. In addition to the first cohort of approximately 650 subjects, a separate validation cohort of 130 or so different subjects was used. Among about 360 genotyped donors of the cohort, an average of around 240,000 unique TCR beta nucleotide sequences were sequenced per donor, around 20% of them non-productive. The number of donors typed differed by locus, with about 629-640 for A, B, C, DRB1 and DQB1, roughly 520 for DQA1, about 610 for DPA1, and some 470 for DPB1. Class I and class II HLA loci were covered by the typing at four-digit resolution. All discovery cohort repertoires had been generated on a single sequencing platform. Because of strong linkage in the cohort, roughly five DR-DQ haplotypes were treated as single units for association and clustering. The later analysis used no new phenotypic data to find candidate immune exposures, relying instead on TCR beta sequences and their occurrence across donors. A later genetic analysis took genome-wide SNP genotypes for about 60% of the roughly 670 donors and used that subset as a discovery cohort. The study profiled the T cell repertoires of fewer than 850 subjects by immunosequencing and related them to cytomegalovirus serostatus. Of the roughly 390 genotyped donors, approximately 81% were placed in the genetic ancestry cluster associated with self-reported Caucasian donors. In a later analysis, previously published TCR beta repertoires from several hundred donors were re-analyzed and high-resolution HLA genotyping was added so that TCR occurrence patterns could be studied. To predict cytomegalovirus infection status, the study brought together high-throughput TCR immunosequencing, statistical association of individual TCRs with disease status, and machine learning. An early release covering more than 500 HLA-typed donors comprised approximately 300 gigabases of sequencing data and about 90 million unique TCR sequences. In an earlier analysis of about 590 of the donors, high-throughput TCR beta sequencing was used to judge whether each TCR beta V gene segment behaved as functional or pseudogenic. The study aimed to test whether cataloging public T cell receptors could reveal signatures of past pathogen exposure.

The full study reports these points: Linkage disequilibrium might explain the correlated functional status among segregating V segments, but an unknown experimental factor could not be ruled out. Sequencing depth was assumed to be roughly uniform across donors in the presence/absence analyses, though that assumption may not hold. The sequencing pipeline was judged likely to have produced a cluster of highly shared sequence variants as a technical artifact. In vitro tests confirmed that a few of the cytomegalovirus-associated TCR beta chains recognize cytomegalovirus antigens. In a later genetic analysis, a missense DCLRE1C variant was associated with V-gene and J-gene trimming of TCR beta chains, and the association was replicated in an independent cohort. It was suggested by the authors that the approach could potentially be generalized to other disease states and immunological phenotypes. A further reported finding was that TCR beta sequences accurately predicted the HLA-A and HLA-B alleles for most subjects in the first cohort. In a later analysis, some 18,000 TCR beta sequences were associated with specific HLA alleles at a false discovery rate of 0.05. The only immune exposure information available for the cohort was CMV serostatus. Because counts were too low, about 15 rarely observed V segments, including chromosome 9 orphons, were left out of the earlier analysis of a few hundred of the donors. Compared with the 666-donor mean, donors in an Asian-associated ancestry cluster had fewer N-insertions in productive TCRs, according to a later genetic analysis. A later analysis found that HLA-associated TCR beta chains were more clonally expanded and had lower generation probabilities than equally common non-associated chains. Broadly in line with IMGT annotations, most TCR beta V segments showed up in productive rearrangements about 87% or about 30% of the time in an earlier analysis of about 500 of the donors. In a later analysis, several top co-occurrence clusters were reported to appear linked to parvovirus B19, influenza, CMV and Epstein-Barr virus. In this cohort, only TCR beta chains were sequenced, and detectable features were limited by the absence of alpha or paired-chain data. Cytomegalovirus status was reported to be diagnosed by the classifier with high specificity and sensitivity in both the original and validation cohorts. In a later analysis, the rate of TCR association differed among HLA loci, with DRB1 alleles having the most associated TCRs and HLA-C alleles having the fewest. A later analysis found that most CMV-associated TCR beta chains appeared HLA-restricted, with HLA associations seemingly driven largely by CMV exposure. Strong co-occurrence of HLA alleles, especially DR and DQ, made assigning TCR associations to individual alleles difficult. Because HLA typing was unavailable for some donors at each locus, only the typed subset was used in association tests. The study gave a list of 150 to 200 TCR beta chains associated with cytomegalovirus. Most TCR sequences were seen in very few donors, while some public TCRs were found in many individuals.

Regarding this clone: The antigen it recognizes is unknown. No quality values exist for individual bases; no much larger clone is one base distant.

In total, 666 healthy bone marrow donors made up the cohort. All cohort members were sampled while nominally healthy, although unrecorded immune exposures were likely present. The donor was CMV seronegative and was included in the group of under 450 seronegative cohort members. A peripheral blood sample was provided by each donor, and peripheral blood mononuclear cells were used for TCR beta sequencing. Genomic DNA was extracted from the blood cell samples with the Qiagen DNeasy Blood Extraction Kit. Library generation was performed with the immunoSEQ multiplex PCR assay. For the multiplex PCR, a mixture combining 60 forward primers for TCR Vbeta segments and 13 reverse primers for TCR Jbeta segments was used. The CDR3 region of rearranged TCR beta genes was amplified from genomic DNA by a multiplex PCR assay. Amplified TCR beta libraries were sequenced as 87-base-pair reads on the Illumina HiSeq System. In the paper's pipeline: A later analysis tallied tens of millions of unique TCR beta chains across the 700 or so repertoires, and approximately 12 million of those chains were shared by two or more donors. Raw reads were error-corrected and collapsed into unique sequences with a nearest-neighbor algorithm that merged closely related sequences to remove PCR and sequencing errors. CDR3 sequences were aligned to IMGT reference sequences to assign V, D and J gene segments. For a sequence to be retained, a match of at least six nucleotides to both a V gene segment and a J gene segment was required. A rearrangement was called productive if the CDR3 had no stop codons and remained in frame with V and J, and every other rearrangement was called non-productive. Following IMGT convention, CDR3 was defined as the stretch from the second conserved V-encoded cysteine to the conserved J-encoded phenylalanine. The earlier analysis of about 590 of the donors excluded sequences that lacked an unambiguous match to a single V gene segment. In an earlier analysis of some 590 of the donors, a V segment was called functional when productive rearrangements were above 56.7%, and segregating when the standard deviation between donors exceeded 5%. A statistical classification framework was built to diagnose cytomegalovirus status from the catalog of TCR beta chain sequences. In a later analysis, TCR nucleotide sequences were compared against IMGT/GENE-DB human TR gene sequences so that V and J genes could be assigned. The TCRdist pipeline was used in a later analysis to assign CDR3 sequences and most-parsimonious VDJ recombination scenarios. In a later analysis, each TCR beta chain was defined by its CDR3 amino acid sequence together with its V-gene family, and reads lacking a unique V-gene family were excluded. In a later analysis, 550 to 650 highly shared, low-generation-probability nucleotide sequences were removed to address suspected cross-contamination and a sequencing artifact. In a later analysis, a clonal expansion index for each public chain was calculated from normalized within-repertoire ranks of inferred template counts. In a later analysis, generation probabilities were computed using a VDJ recombination model fitted to out-of-frame rearrangements, and the results were checked against IGoR. Hypergeometric tests were used in a later analysis to score TCR-TCR, TCR-HLA and TCR-CMV co-occurrence, with a repertoire-size bias correction applied to the TCR pairs. To estimate false discovery rates, a later analysis permuted the HLA or CMV assignments 20 times. In a later analysis, co-occurring TCRs were grouped using DBSCAN, and TCRdist sequence similarity was added for clustering within HLA-allele-positive subsets. Co-occurrence clustering excluded repertoires with fewer than 30,000 or more than 120,000 public chains, plus five with anomalous nucleotide sharing. TCRdb took this table from immuneACCESS and kept in-frame rearrangements with V and J called. Such tables lack part of the clones; where checked against another copy, unresolved V genes explain under half of the gap, and the rest is unexplained. V, J and clone size reflect that table, while D and trimming were determined from the DNA. The sample data list fewer than 120,000 clones, and approximately 86% of these were observed just once. 1.5% to 2% of the sample lies in the top ten.

The sequenced sample was PBMCs. The sequence derives from a man aged 35 to 55 in good health and CMV-seronegative.

The nucleotide sequence reads as follows: TGTGCCTGGAGAACCGGGACTCTCCACAACGGGGAGACCCAGTACTTC. This translates into CAWRTGTLHNGETQYF. Here the chain combines TRBV30 and TRBJ2-5, with a weak D call of TRBD2 (6 bases match). The CDR3, from cysteine to phenylalanine, totals 16 residues. This entry keeps only the CDR3 DNA: 48 bases, framed from base 1. CDR1 and CDR2 (GTSNPN, SVGIG) derive from the germline V gene (reference sequence). V sheds 3 bases and J sheds 5 bases, leaving 22 bases between their ends.